The T cell receptor beta chain under discussion was sequenced for a study of human T cells and chemical hapten exposure. As originally analysed: Samples held a median of around 96,000 TCRs, range about 23,224–700,000. TCRdb independently ran MiXCR on the RACE reads; one entry per CDR3 protein. The V and J calls were determined by TCRdb, not by the authors. This table has some 84,000 distinct CDR3 sequences, roughly a tenth appearing once. Noted time point: patch test 3, about 24 weeks after DPC sensitization. Treatment described: therapeutic diphenylcyclopropenone sensitization with weekly scalp DPC. Only after blood had been drawn was each patch test applied. Germline V gene sequence: CDR1 MNHEY, CDR2 SVGEGT. V shed 4 bases, J shed 10 bases, and the junction held 6 bases outside the gene matches. The CDR3 totals 13 residues. Overall study results and limits: As patch test score rose, PT1 expanded TCR counts tended to rise as well. Expanded TCRs showed more large CDR3 clusters than pre-sensitization or healthy control sets.

This clonotype was picked up many times. Its antigen is currently unknown. The V gene is TRBV6-2 or TRBV6-3, the J gene TRBJ2-1; TRBD2 agrees at 8 bases. The sequence came from a woman in her forties or fifties with alopecia areata. Some clones in this sample may be carry-over from other donors' samples. Source: whole blood, taken in connection with sensitization to the hapten diphenylcyclopropenone (DPC). The CDR3 spells CASSFRTSWEQFF. CDR3 nucleotides: TGTGCCAGCAGTTTCAGGACTAGCTGGGAGCAGTTCTTC.